The 28 T cell receptor beta chains presented below share a single source sample, sequenced in a study of T cells and Merkel cell carcinoma outcomes. The assay was immunoSEQ multiplex PCR, and TCRdb's table has in-frame clones only and misses some. The table records some 15,000 clones, approximately 87% of them present only once. The sequenced material came from tumor tissue from Merkel cell carcinoma. These receptor sequences come from a human donor with Merkel cell carcinoma.

This clone was recorded a few times. V and J are TRBV19 and TRBJ1-2; D is unresolved. Trimming took 3 bases from V and 2 from J, leaving 10 bases between them. CDR3 length: 14 amino acids. The V gene's germline CDR1 is LNHDA and CDR2 SQIVND (reference sequence). The CDR3 DNA reads as TGTGCCAGTAGTATTGGTCGCCAGAACTATGGCTACACCTTC. This encodes CASSIGRQNYGYTF.

The chain uses TRBV2 and TRBJ2-7, with 13 bases identical to TRBD2. The germline V gene has CDR1 SNHLY and CDR2 FYNNEI. V was clipped by 9 bases and J by 1 base; unmatched bases: 3. The length of the CDR3 is 14 residues. In DNA, the CDR3 is TGTGCCAGTAGGGGACTAGCGGGGTCCTACGAGCAGTACTTC. Protein product: CASRGLAGSYEQYF.

This clone appeared a single time. This sample also contains other DNA sequences that code for the same CDR3. The V call is TRBV6-5, the J call TRBJ1-1; D is ambiguous. The length of the CDR3 is 10 residues. From germline, CDR1 is MNHEY and CDR2 SVGAGI. The CDR3 sequence is CSDPNTEAFF. In nucleotides, the CDR3 is TGTTCTGACCCGAACACTGAAGCTTTCTTT.

This clone was seen a few times. The rearrangement joins TRBV5-5 to TRBJ2-7; 10 bases fit TRBD1. The CDR3 is 15 residues long. Unmatched junction bases numbered 2, after V lost 2 bases and J lost 0 bases. CDR1 SGHKS and CDR2 YYEKEE come from the germline V gene (reference sequence). Written as DNA, the CDR3 is TGTGCCAGCAGCTTCGGGACAGGGGACTCCTACGAGCAGTACTTC. Its protein product is CASSFGTGDSYEQYF.

This clone was found once. The gene calls are TRBV6-5 and TRBJ1-2; D is unresolved. The CDR3 sequence is 13 residues long. The V end was cut by 3 bases, the J end by 3 bases, with 8 bases between. Germline V CDR1 and CDR2: MNHEY, SVGAGI. DNA for the CDR3: TGTGCCAGCAGTTATCGGTACGACTATGGCTACACCTTC. Residues: CASSYRYDYGYTF.

The genes are TRBV10-3 and TRBJ2-2; 7 nucleotides align to TRBD1. With 1 base clipped from V and 5 bases from J, the junction kept 7 bases outside the gene matches. Germline V gene data show CDR1 as ENHRY and CDR2 as SYGVKD. There are 16 residues in the CDR3. The CDR3 region is CAISEFRTGSTGELFF. The CDR3 DNA is TGTGCCATCAGTGAGTTCAGGACAGGTTCAACCGGGGAGCTGTTTTTT.

The chain combines TRBV12-5 with TRBJ1-3; D is undetermined. CDR3 length: 11 amino acids. CDR1 and CDR2 from the germline V gene are LGHNT and FRNRAP. The V and J ends lost 1 base and 7 bases respectively, with 2 bases between them. The CDR3 bases are TGTGCTAGTGGTTTGGGGAACACCATATATTTT. The encoded protein is CASGLGNTIYF.

There are a few counts of this clone. V and J are TRBV27 and TRBJ2-7, with D unclear. CDR1 and CDR2 from the germline V gene are MNHEY and SMNVEV (reference sequence). The length of the CDR3 is 13 residues. Trimming shortened V by 2 bases and J by 3 bases, and 8 bases separated the two germline ends. CDR3 sequence (DNA): TGTGCCAGCAGTTTACAGTCTCACTACGAGCAGTACTTC. Translated, it gives CASSLQSHYEQYF.

This chain joins TRBV5-8 and TRBJ1-1; D is undetermined. The germline gives CDR1 SGHTS, CDR2 YDEGEE. V lost 5 bases and J lost 0, with 11 bases in between. This CDR3 has 14 amino acids. For the CDR3, the DNA is TGTGCCAGCAGTCCGGCCCCGGTGAACACTGAAGCTTTCTTT. Amino acid sequence: CASSPAPVNTEAFF.

The chain links TRBV21-1 to TRBJ1-4. TRBV21-1 is described as a pseudogene. This CDR3 spans 17 amino acids. The CDR3 region is CASSKEDCPEQDEKLFF. Here the CDR3 DNA reads TGTGCCAGCAGTAAAGAGGACTGCCCCGAGCAGGATGAAAAACTGTTTTTT.

This chain links TRBV5-4 with TRBJ1-6, with 8 bases lining up with TRBD1. J gave up 10 bases and V 4 bases, and 7 bases lay outside the gene matches. Germline CDR1 is SGHNT and CDR2 is YYREEE (reference sequence). The CDR3 totals 14 residues. CDR3 nucleotide sequence: TGTGCCAGCAGCCAGGACAGGGTCCGCTCACCCCTCCACTTT. Translation: CASSQDRVRSPLHF.

The rearrangement links TRBV25-1 to TRBJ2-7; D gene uncertain. V shed 2 bases and J shed 2 bases, with 10 bases lying between them. The V gene's germline CDR1 is MGHDK and CDR2 SYGVNS. CDR3 length: 14 amino acids. CDR3 nucleotide sequence: TGTGCCAGCAGTGAAGAGGACGGAGCCTACGAGCAGTACTTC. Encoded protein: CASSEEDGAYEQYF.

This clone was seen a single time. The chain links TRBV18 to TRBJ2-5, with 13 bases matching TRBD2. V lost 3 bases and J lost 5; bases outside the gene matches: 6. This CDR3 region has 16 residues. Germline CDR1 is KGHSH and CDR2 is LQKENI. This CDR3 is CASSPGTSGTGETQYF. CDR3 nucleotide sequence: TGTGCCAGCTCACCCGGGACTAGCGGGACAGGGGAGACCCAGTACTTC.

J is TRBJ2-5 and V is TRBV28; D unclear. V lost 4 bases and J 6 bases, leaving 9 bases between the germline ends. CDR1 and CDR2 from the germline V gene are MDHEN and SYDVKM. This CDR3 comprises 12 residues. DNA for the CDR3: TGTGCCAGCAGTTCCCAGCGTCAGACCCAGTACTTC. Encoded protein: CASSSQRQTQYF.

In its sample, this clone was seen once. The V gene is TRBV19, the J gene TRBJ2-3; 9 bases are a match to TRBD2. CDR3 size: 13 residues. The V gene's germline CDR1 is LNHDA and CDR2 SQIVND (reference sequence). V dropped 10 bases and J dropped 2; count of bases not matched to a gene: 4. The chain's CDR3 is CATRLAATDTQYF. The CDR3 DNA is TGTGCCACCAGACTAGCGGCCACAGATACGCAGTATTTT.

V and J are TRBV11-3 and TRBJ2-7; the match to TRBD1 covers 10 bases. Germline CDR1 is SGHNT and CDR2 is YENEEA. J was trimmed by 4 bases and V by 1 base; bases with no gene match: 4. The CDR3 has 15 amino acids. The CDR3 nucleotides are TGTGCCAGCAGCTTAGGAGGGACAGGGGATTACGAGCAGTACTTC. It yields the protein CASSLGGTGDYEQYF.

The chain employs TRBV28 and TRBJ2-5, with TRBD1 matching over 10 bases. This CDR3 has 16 amino acids. V dropped 5 bases and J dropped 1; count of bases not matched to a gene: 7. CDR1 is MDHEN, CDR2 SYDVKM, per germline. The CDR3 nucleotides are TGTGCCAGCAGTACCGCGGGACAGGGGCTCCAAGAGACCCAGTACTTC. Amino acid sequence: CASSTAGQGLQETQYF.

The rearrangement links TRBV2 to TRBJ2-1; TRBD1 agrees at 9 bases. This CDR3 spans 13 amino acids. Looked up from germline, CDR1 is SNHLY and CDR2 is FYNNEI. V was clipped by 8 bases and J by 6 bases; unmatched bases: 5. CDR3 sequence (DNA): TGTGCCAGCTGGGACAGGGTCAGCAATGAGCAGTTCTTC. Protein product: CASWDRVSNEQFF.

J is TRBJ2-1 and V is TRBV4-1; 11 bases are a match to TRBD2. The CDR3 has 16 amino acids. The J segment lost 6 bases and the V segment lost 5 bases, leaving 9 bases of the junction unmatched. CDR1 is MGHRA and CDR2 is YSYEKL in the germline V gene. CDR3 bases: TGCGCCAGCAGCGCGCGACTAGCGGGGAGCCTCAATGAGCAGTTCTTC. Its translation: CASSARLAGSLNEQFF.

This clone was recorded a few times. This sequence joins TRBV7-3 and TRBJ2-5; the match to TRBD2 covers 7 bases. The J segment lost 0 bases and the V segment lost 6 bases, leaving 7 bases of the junction unmatched. Germline V gene data show CDR1 as SGHTA and CDR2 as FQGTGA. This CDR3 contains 15 residues. The CDR3 DNA follows: TGTGCCAGCAGTCTTAGCGGGTCCAACCAAGAGACCCAGTACTTC. The encoded protein is CASSLSGSNQETQYF.

The gene calls are TRBV30 and TRBJ1-4, with D tentatively TRBD1 (5 bases). The CDR3 runs 14 residues. Trimming removed 0 bases at V and 7 bases at J, with 12 bases between. Germline CDR1 reads GTSNPN; CDR2 reads SVGIG (reference sequence). CDR3 DNA: TGTGCCTGGAGTGTACCCGGGGGAGGTGAAAAACTGTTTTTT. This encodes CAWSVPGGGEKLFF. The variable domain in full, with the rest retrieved from reference TRBV30 and TRBJ1-4, is SQTIHQWPATLVQPVGSPLSLECTVEGTSNPNLYWYRQAAGRGLQLLFYSVGIGQISSEVPQNLSASRPQDRQFILSSKKLLLSDSGFYLCAWSVPGGGEKLFFGSGTQLSVL.

J is TRBJ2-2 and V is TRBV9, with 7 bases fitting TRBD1. The CDR3 totals 14 residues. The germline V gene encodes CDR1 SGDLS and CDR2 YYNGEE. V lost 2 bases to trimming and J lost 7 bases; unmatched junction nucleotides: 5. The CDR3 region has the DNA TGTGCCAGCAGCGTCGGGACAGAACGCGGGGAGCTGTTTTTT. Translation: CASSVGTERGELFF. The whole variable domain, filled in from reference TRBV9 and TRBJ2-2, reads DSGVTQTPKHLITATGQRVTLRCSPRSGDLSVYWYQQSLDQGLQFLIQYYNGEERAKGNILERFSAQQFPDLHSELNLSSLELGDSALYFCASSVGTERGELFFGEGSRLTVL.

The chain is built from TRBV9 and TRBJ1-2, with 7 bases fitting TRBD1. The germline CDR1 and CDR2 sequences are SGDLS and YYNGEE. After removal of 2 bases from V and 4 bases from J, the junction contained 8 bases not matched to a gene. The CDR3 extends over 15 amino acids. Here the CDR3 reads CASSVGTADSYGYTF. The CDR3 nucleotides read TGTGCCAGCAGCGTCGGGACAGCAGATAGCTATGGCTACACCTTC.

This CDR3 is CASSQDANTGELFF. In nucleotides, the CDR3 is TGTGCCAGCAGCCAGGACGCGAACACCGGGGAGCTGTTTTTT. The V and J genes are TRBV14 and TRBJ2-2, with unresolved D. Per the germline V gene, CDR1 is SGHDN and CDR2 is FVKESK. The CDR3 length is 14 residues. V gave up 3 bases and J gave up 0 bases, with 5 bases separating them.

The chain employs TRBV27 and TRBJ1-1, with D possibly TRBD1 on 6 matching bases. The CDR3 extends over 16 amino acids. Germline V gene lookup returns CDR1 MNHEY and CDR2 SMNVEV (reference sequence). The V and J ends lost 4 bases and 4 bases respectively, with 19 bases between them. CDR3 sequence reads: CASSWGGAERVTEAFF. In DNA, the CDR3 is TGTGCCAGCAGTTGGGGGGGCGCGGAACGGGTCACTGAAGCTTTCTTT.

V is TRBV28 and J is TRBJ2-7; D unclear. Trimming removed 3 bases from V and 2 bases from J, with 11 bases in between. The CDR3 covers 14 residues. The germline V gene has CDR1 MDHEN and CDR2 SYDVKM. The CDR3 region is CASSFNNKPYEQYF. The CDR3 bases are TGTGCCAGCAGTTTTAACAACAAACCCTACGAGCAGTACTTC.

This chain uses TRBV7-9 with TRBJ2-5; D is unresolved. Germline CDR1 SEHNR, CDR2 FQNEAQ (reference sequence). The CDR3 is made up of 16 amino acids. Trimming took off 1 base at V and 2 bases at J, with 14 bases between the two ends. The CDR3: CASSLVGATSQETQYF. The CDR3 DNA follows: TGTGCCAGCAGCTTAGTGGGCGCTACCTCTCAAGAGACCCAGTACTTC.

The chain uses TRBV28 and TRBJ1-5, with unresolved D. Trimming took 6 bases from V and 4 from J, leaving 13 bases between them. Germline values: CDR1 MDHEN, CDR2 SYDVKM. The CDR3 spans 14 residues. This CDR3 is CASRPQAGNQPQHF. CDR3 coding DNA: TGTGCCAGCAGGCCCCAGGCGGGAAATCAGCCCCAGCATTTT.